The source of this TCR beta chain is a study of T cells in Graves' hyperthyroidism and ophthalmopathy. Study at large: At initial diagnosis, before any treatment had begun, peripheral blood was obtained.

RNA transcripts gave rise to amplified TCR beta CDR3 regions. During a first-round RT-PCR of the TCR CDR3, the HTBI primer set was used. TCRdb reanalysed the multiplex PCR reads using MiXCR and keeps one entry per CDR3 protein. Of hundreds of thousands of distinct CDR3 sequences in the sample, more than 12% were seen once. This clonotype was seen at least ten times. The antigen is unknown. Diagnoses were made from clinical symptoms, serum measures (thyroxine and TRAb), thyroid ultrasound and orbital computed tomography. V was clipped by 2 bases and J by 6 bases; unmatched bases: 2. Germline V gene data show CDR1 as MNHEY and CDR2 as SVGAGI. The CDR3 spans 15 residues. Study findings and constraints: In validation, the model predicted ophthalmopathy. These predictions came a median roughly 6 months before onset.

The TCR originated in a woman in her 50s with Graves' ophthalmopathy. The chain has TRBV6-5 and TRBJ2-1, with 12 bases that match TRBD2. Material: blood. This chain's CDR3 is CASSYPGLAGNEQFF. Here the CDR3 DNA reads TGTGCCAGCAGTTACCCGGGACTAGCGGGCAATGAGCAGTTCTTC.